This record covers a single T cell receptor beta chain. What it recognizes is unknown. The sample comes from a study of shared clonotypes between healthy human individuals. Whole-study context: Per donor, three plates held CD4 naive cells, three held CD4 memory, two held CD8 naive and one held CD8 memory. Study-level points and caveats: Shared clonotypes: about 4.6% naive CD4, about 3.5% naive CD8, less than 2.5% memory CD4, approximately 0.4% memory CD8. Naive subsets generally exceeded memory subsets in estimated richness.

The naive CD8 fraction comprised CD45RO-negative cells positively selected for CCR7 and excluded terminally differentiated effector memory CD45RA+ cells. This CDR3 spans 13 amino acids. After removal of 8 bases from V and 2 bases from J, the junction contained 6 bases not matched to a gene. The V gene's germline CDR1 is SGHVS and CDR2 FNYEAQ. Clones were read by immunoSEQ multiplex PCR, and TCRdb kept only the in-frame ones, dropping some. The sample lists about 2 million clones; about 95% were seen once. Sequenced input: naive CD8+ T cells sorted from blood. The sequence derives from a man between 18 and 29 years old in good health. The chain carries TRBV7-6 and TRBJ2-7, with 7 bases lining up with TRBD2. CDR3 amino acids: CASASTSTYEQYF. The CDR3 DNA follows: TGTGCCAGCGCCTCGACTAGCACCTACGAGCAGTACTTC.